Described below is a single T cell receptor (beta chain) sequence and its context. Its antigen is unknown. This record belongs to a study of radiotherapy plus CTLA-4 blockade in lung cancer. Study observations and caveats: Reported findings show early blood T cell clone dynamics, with interferon-beta, best predicted response.

Germline V gene sequence: CDR1 SGHKS, CDR2 YYEKEE (reference sequence). The CDR3 loop spans 16 amino acids. V shed 0 bases and J shed 3 bases, with 12 bases lying between them. TCRdb's table, derived via immunoSEQ multiplex PCR, lists solely in-frame clones and lacks some. The table records 65,000 to 70,000 clones, roughly 85% of them present only once. The sample in question was peripheral blood, obtained from a patient treated with radiotherapy plus ipilimumab. The sequence came from a human donor with non-small cell lung cancer who had a complete response to radiotherapy plus ipilimumab. The chain has TRBV5-5 and TRBJ2-2; tentative D call: TRBD1 (6 bases). The CDR3 loop reads CASSLEGGDYTGELFF. CDR3 bases: TGTGCCAGCAGCTTGGAAGGGGGTGACTACACCGGGGAGCTGTTTTTT.